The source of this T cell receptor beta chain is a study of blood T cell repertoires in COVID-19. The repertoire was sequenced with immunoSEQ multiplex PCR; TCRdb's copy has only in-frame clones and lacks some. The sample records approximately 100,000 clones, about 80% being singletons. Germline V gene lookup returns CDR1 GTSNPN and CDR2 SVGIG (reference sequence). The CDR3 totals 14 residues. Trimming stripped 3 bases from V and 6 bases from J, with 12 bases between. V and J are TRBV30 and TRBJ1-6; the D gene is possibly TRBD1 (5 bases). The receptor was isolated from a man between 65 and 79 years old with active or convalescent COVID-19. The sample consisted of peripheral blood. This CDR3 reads CAWSLPTANSPLHF. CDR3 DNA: TGTGCCTGGAGCCTCCCGACAGCTAATTCACCCCTCCACTTT.